Given below is one TCR beta chain in context. What it recognizes is unknown. Germline V gene lookup returns CDR1 KGHSH and CDR2 LQKENI. The CDR3 consists of 15 residues. The ends lost 3 bases at V and 3 bases at J; junction bases unmatched: 4. This sample is drawn from a study of cytomegalovirus exposure and HLA in healthy donors. General observations from the study: The authors listed 150 to 200 TCR beta chains as cytomegalovirus-associated.

The method was immunoSEQ multiplex PCR; TCRdb's version includes in-frame clones alone and lacks a portion of them. The sample holds some 140,000 clones; almost 85% are singletons and the top ten take approximately 1.5%. This clonotype was obtained from a woman aged 25 to 39 in good health and CMV-seronegative. The chain is built from TRBV18 and TRBJ1-4; the match to TRBD1 covers 7 bases. Material for sequencing was PBMCs. The CDR3 reads CASSPTGLPNEKLFF. The CDR3, as DNA: TGTGCCAGCTCACCGACAGGGTTACCTAATGAAAAACTGTTTTTT.